This record looks at one T cell receptor (beta chain) sequence and its context. What it binds is not known. This record comes from a study of T cells in Graves' hyperthyroidism and ophthalmopathy. The study's findings and limits: Researchers found most expanded thyroid clonotypes above 0.001 in blood as well.

The length of the CDR3 is 20 residues. V shed 7 bases and J shed 0 bases, with 28 bases lying between them. Germline assignment: CDR1 MNHEY and CDR2 SMNVEV (reference sequence). The investigators amplified TCR beta CDR3 regions from RNA transcripts. Using the HTBI primer set, a first-round RT-PCR was run on the TCR CDR3. TCRdb reprocessed the multiplex PCR reads with MiXCR, giving one entry per CDR3 protein. The sample includes about half a million distinct CDR3 sequences, about 24% of them seen just once. The sequence came from a woman in her twenties or thirties with Graves' ophthalmopathy. The sample was blood. The chain uses TRBV27 and TRBJ1-3; the D is unclear. The CDR3 coding sequence is TGTGCCAGCATTTATGAAGACGGACGGCGATTTTCCGACTCTGGAAACACCATATATTTT. Its translation: CASIYEDGRRFSDSGNTIYF.